This TCR beta chain is from a study of CD8+ T cells in alopecia areata. General study findings and limits: Normal-skin resident alphabeta T cells also appear among scalp sample sequences.

Sorting of PBMCs yielded the CD4+ and CD8+ T cells. As the sequencing template, cDNA was produced by extracting RNA and reverse transcribing it. The method was immunoSEQ multiplex PCR; TCRdb's version includes in-frame clones alone and lacks a portion of them. This table has about 110,000 clones, almost 60% appearing once. The germline gives CDR1 KGHSH, CDR2 LQKENI. This CDR3 is built from 13 residues. Trimming left V 0 bases short and J 6 bases short, with 7 bases between. As for this clone: The antigen is undetermined.

Sequenced material: CD8+ T cells sorted from blood. V gene TRBV18 combines with J gene TRBJ2-3, with D unresolved. The TCR was taken from a human donor in good health. The CDR3 loop reads CASSPPAGDTQYF. The CDR3 nucleotides are TGTGCCAGCTCACCACCGGCCGGGGATACGCAGTATTTT.